This is a list of T cell receptor beta chains from one sample in a study of T cell responses to AZD1222 COVID-19 vaccine. Assay: immunoSEQ multiplex PCR; the TCRdb copy retains only in-frame clones and omits some. This table holds more than 95,000 clones, over 90% found once. This sample comprised peripheral blood, obtained on day 0 of AZD1222 vaccination. The receptors here all came from an adult in good health. The CDR3 runs from the conserved cysteine through the conserved F or W. The D gene is left open where the match is weak.

>TRBJ2-7|.|TRBV4-1
TGCGCCAGCAGCCAAGTTATGTCTTCGTACGAGCAGTACTTC
CASSQVMSSYEQYF
>TRBJ1-5|.|TRBV2
TGTGCCAGCGCGACAGAAAGGGGGACTAATCAGCCCCAGCATTTT
CASATERGTNQPQHF
>TRBJ1-4|.|TRBV9
TGTGCCAGCAGCGTAGGCCGCGGGGGGATCGAAAAACTGTTTTTT
CASSVGRGGIEKLFF
>TRBJ1-6|.|TRBV5-1
TGCGCCAGCAGCGGGGGTAATTCACCCCTCCACTTT
CASSGGNSPLHF
>TRBJ1-1|.|TRBV6-5
TGTGCCAGCAAGGTCTGGCCAGGAAAAGCTTTCTTT
CASKVWPGKAFF
>TRBJ2-5|.|TRBV5-4
TGTGCCAGCAGCGGAAAAGAATTAGACGAGACCCAGTACTTC
CASSGKELDETQYF
>TRBJ1-2|TRBD1|TRBV18
TGTGCCAGCTCACCAAACACAGGGGACTCGTCTGGTGGCTACACCTTC
CASSPNTGDSSGGYTF
>TRBJ1-2|.|TRBV7-2
TGTGCCAGCACCCTAGCCCGAGGGGGGACGTACTATGGCTACACCTTC
CASTLARGGTYYGYTF
>TRBJ2-5|.|TRBV7-6
TGTGCCAGCAGCGAAACCTTAGGGGGGGAAACCCAAGAGACCCAGTACTTC
CASSETLGGETQETQYF
>TRBJ1-3|TRBD1|TRBV9
TGTGCCAGCAGCGAAGGGACAGCGTTATACAACACCATATATTTT
CASSEGTALYNTIYF
>TRBJ1-2|.|TRBV18
TGTGCCAGCTCACCATCAGCCAATAAGTATGGCTACACCTTC
CASSPSANKYGYTF
>TRBJ2-2|.|TRBV7-2
TGTGCCAGCAGCTTAGCTTGGTCGGGAACCGGGGAGCTGTTTTTT
CASSLAWSGTGELFF
>TRBJ1-1|.|TRBV3-1/TRBV3-2
TGTGCCAGCTCCGCCCGGGCTGAAGCTTTCTTT
CASSARAEAFF
>TRBJ1-3|.|TRBV2
TGTGCCAGCAGTTCCGACAGGTCGTTCTCTGGAAACACCATATATTTT
CASSSDRSFSGNTIYF
>TRBJ1-2|.|TRBV2
TGTGCCAGCAGTGGGGCACGCGTGTATGGCTACACCTTC
CASSGARVYGYTF
>TRBJ2-7|.|TRBV5-4
TGTGCCAGCTCGGCGGGACCCTACGAGCAGTACTTC
CASSAGPYEQYF
>TRBJ2-7|.|TRBV11-2
TGTGCCAGCAGCTTTCTGGGGGACTCCTACGAGCAGTACTTC
CASSFLGDSYEQYF
>TRBJ1-4|.|TRBV6-5
TGTGCCTTGCGGGACGGTGTTGGTGAAAAACTGTTTTTT
CALRDGVGEKLFF
>TRBJ1-3|TRBD1|TRBV6-5
TGTGCCAGCATTACGACAGGGTCTGGAAACACCATATATTTT
CASITTGSGNTIYF
>TRBJ1-5|TRBD1|TRBV12-5
TGTGCTAGTGGTTCCGGACAGGGAAATCAGCCCCAGCATTTT
CASGSGQGNQPQHF
>TRBJ2-1|.|TRBV5-5
TGTGCCAGCAGCTTGGGAACAGGGCGTCGCTACAATGAGCAGTTCTTC
CASSLGTGRRYNEQFF
>TRBJ2-2|TRBD1|TRBV15
TGTGCCACCAGCAGAGATATTGGGACAGGGATTTCCACCGGGGAGCTGTTTTTT
CATSRDIGTGISTGELFF
>TRBJ2-7|.|TRBV7-9
TGTGCCAGCATCGAGGTGGGGAAGGGATACGAGCAGTACTTC
CASIEVGKGYEQYF
>TRBJ2-7|.|TRBV24-1
TGTGCCACCTCGGACGGCTCCTACGAGCAGTACTTC
CATSDGSYEQYF
>TRBJ1-2|.|TRBV19
TGTGCCAGTAGTCGGTACCGGGGCTATGGCTACACCTTC
CASSRYRGYGYTF
>TRBJ2-5|.|TRBV9
TGTGCCAGCAGCGTAGCCCCAGCGGATCAAGAGACCCAGTACTTC
CASSVAPADQETQYF
>TRBJ2-3|.|TRBV15
TGTGCCACCAGCAGAGATCCGGGGGTTACAGATACGCAGTATTTT
CATSRDPGVTDTQYF
>TRBJ2-1|TRBD2|TRBV29-1
TGCAGCGTTGATCGGCTAGCGGGATCCGGTGAGCAGTTCTTC
CSVDRLAGSGEQFF
>TRBJ2-7|TRBD2|TRBV19
TGTGCCAGTAGTCCTCGGGCTAGCGGGAGCTACGAGCAGTACTTC
CASSPRASGSYEQYF